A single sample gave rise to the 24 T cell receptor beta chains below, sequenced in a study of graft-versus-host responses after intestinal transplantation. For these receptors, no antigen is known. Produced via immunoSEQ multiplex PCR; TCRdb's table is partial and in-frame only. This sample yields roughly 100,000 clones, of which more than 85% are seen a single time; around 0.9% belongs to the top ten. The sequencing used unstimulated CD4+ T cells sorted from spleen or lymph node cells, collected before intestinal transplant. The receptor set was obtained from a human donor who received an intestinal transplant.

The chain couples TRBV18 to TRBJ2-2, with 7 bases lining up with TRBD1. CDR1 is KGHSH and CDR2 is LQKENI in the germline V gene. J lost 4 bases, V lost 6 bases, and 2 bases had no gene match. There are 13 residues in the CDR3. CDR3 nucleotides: TGTGCCAGCTCGGGACAGCTCACCGGGGAGCTGTTTTTT. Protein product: CASSGQLTGELFF. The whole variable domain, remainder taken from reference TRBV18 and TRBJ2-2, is NAGVMQNPRHLVRRRGQEARLRCSPMKGHSHVYWYRQLPEEGLKFMVYLQKENIIDESGMPKERFSAEFPKEGPSILRIQQVVRGDSAAYFCASSGQLTGELFFGEGSRLTVL.

The CDR3 nucleotides are TGTGCCAGCAGTGACCCCAGGTATCTATACGAGCAGTACTTC. It translates to CASSDPRYLYEQYF. V gene TRBV2 combines with J gene TRBJ2-7; D gene unclear. V lost 3 bases and J 4 bases, leaving 13 bases between the germline ends. The germline CDR1 and CDR2 sequences are SNHLY and FYNNEI. This CDR3 region has 14 residues.

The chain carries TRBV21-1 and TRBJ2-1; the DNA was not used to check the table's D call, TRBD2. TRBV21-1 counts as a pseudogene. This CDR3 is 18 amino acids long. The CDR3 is CASSKTLAGPCSYNEQFF. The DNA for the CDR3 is TGTGCCAGCAGCAAAACTCTAGCCGGACCTTGCTCCTACAATGAGCAGTTCTTC.

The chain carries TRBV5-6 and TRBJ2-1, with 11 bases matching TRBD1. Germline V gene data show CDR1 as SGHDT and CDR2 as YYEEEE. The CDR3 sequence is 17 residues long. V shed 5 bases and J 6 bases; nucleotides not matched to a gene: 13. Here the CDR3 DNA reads TGTGCCAGCAGTCCACGCCGGTGGACAGGGGGCTTCAATGAGCAGTTCTTC. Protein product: CASSPRRWTGGFNEQFF.

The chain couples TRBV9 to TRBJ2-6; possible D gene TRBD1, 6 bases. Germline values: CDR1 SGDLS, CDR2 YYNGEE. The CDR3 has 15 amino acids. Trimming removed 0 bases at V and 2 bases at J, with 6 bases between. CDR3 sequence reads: CASSVEGAGANVLTF. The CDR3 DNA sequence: TGTGCCAGCAGCGTAGAGGGGGCTGGGGCCAACGTCCTGACTTTC.

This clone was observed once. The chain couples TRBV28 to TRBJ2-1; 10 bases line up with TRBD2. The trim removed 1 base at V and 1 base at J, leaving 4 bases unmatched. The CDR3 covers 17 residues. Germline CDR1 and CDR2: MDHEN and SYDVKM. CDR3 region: CASSLYPTSGSYNEQFF. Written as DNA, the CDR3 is TGTGCCAGCAGTTTATACCCGACTAGCGGGTCCTACAATGAGCAGTTCTTC.

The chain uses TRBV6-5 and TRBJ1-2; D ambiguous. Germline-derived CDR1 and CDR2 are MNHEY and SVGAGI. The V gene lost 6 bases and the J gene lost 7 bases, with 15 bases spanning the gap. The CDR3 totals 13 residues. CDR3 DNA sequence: TGTGCCAGCAGACGGGAGGCACCTCTTGGCTACACCTTC. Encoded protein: CASRREAPLGYTF.

CDR3: CASSPGLAFDEQFF. For the CDR3, the DNA is TGTGCCAGCTCACCGGGACTAGCATTTGATGAGCAGTTCTTC. The chain is built from TRBV18 and TRBJ2-1; 9 nucleotides match TRBD2. Unmatched junction bases numbered 5, after V lost 3 bases and J lost 8 bases. The CDR3 runs to 14 residues. Germline values: CDR1 KGHSH, CDR2 LQKENI.

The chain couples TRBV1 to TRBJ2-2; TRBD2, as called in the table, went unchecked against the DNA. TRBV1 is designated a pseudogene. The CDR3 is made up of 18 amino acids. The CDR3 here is CTSSHLVGLAENTGELFF. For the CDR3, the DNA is TGCACCAGCAGCCACCTAGTAGGACTAGCGGAGAACACCGGGGAGCTGTTTTTT.

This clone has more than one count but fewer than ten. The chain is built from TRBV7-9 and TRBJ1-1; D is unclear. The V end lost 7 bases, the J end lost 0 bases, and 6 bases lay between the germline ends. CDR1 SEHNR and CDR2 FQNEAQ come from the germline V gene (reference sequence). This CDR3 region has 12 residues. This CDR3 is CASTQLNTEAFF. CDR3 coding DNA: TGTGCCAGCACGCAGCTGAACACTGAAGCTTTCTTT.

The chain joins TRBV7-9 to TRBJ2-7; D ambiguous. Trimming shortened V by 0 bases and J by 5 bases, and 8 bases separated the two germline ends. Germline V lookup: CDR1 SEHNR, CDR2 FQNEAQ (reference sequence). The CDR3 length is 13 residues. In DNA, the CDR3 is TGTGCCAGCAGCTTAGCCGGCGGTGACGAGCAGTACTTC. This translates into CASSLAGGDEQYF.

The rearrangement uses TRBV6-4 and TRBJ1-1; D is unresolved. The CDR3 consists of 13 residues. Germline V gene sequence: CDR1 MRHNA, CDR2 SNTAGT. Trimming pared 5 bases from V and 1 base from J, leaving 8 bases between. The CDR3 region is CASSPRENTEAFF. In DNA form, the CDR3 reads TGTGCCAGCAGTCCGCGGGAGAACACTGAAGCTTTCTTT.

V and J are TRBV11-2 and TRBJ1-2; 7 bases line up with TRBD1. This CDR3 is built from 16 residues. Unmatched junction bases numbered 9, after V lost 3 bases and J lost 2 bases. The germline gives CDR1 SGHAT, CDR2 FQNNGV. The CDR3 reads CASSFIGQARNYGYTF. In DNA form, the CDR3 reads TGTGCCAGCAGCTTCATAGGACAGGCACGAAACTATGGCTACACCTTC.

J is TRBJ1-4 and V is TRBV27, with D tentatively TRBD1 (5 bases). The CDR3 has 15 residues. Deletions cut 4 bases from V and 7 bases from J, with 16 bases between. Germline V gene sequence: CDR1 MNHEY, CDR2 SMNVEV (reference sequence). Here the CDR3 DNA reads TGTGCCAGCAGTTCCCCTGGAGGGGCGGGTGAAAAACTGTTTTTT. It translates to CASSSPGGAGEKLFF. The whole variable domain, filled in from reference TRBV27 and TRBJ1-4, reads EAQVTQNPRYLITVTGKKLTVTCSQNMNHEYMSWYRQDPGLGLRQIYYSMNVEVTDKGDVPEGYKVSRKEKRNFPLILESPSPNQTSLYFCASSSPGGAGEKLFFGSGTQLSVL.

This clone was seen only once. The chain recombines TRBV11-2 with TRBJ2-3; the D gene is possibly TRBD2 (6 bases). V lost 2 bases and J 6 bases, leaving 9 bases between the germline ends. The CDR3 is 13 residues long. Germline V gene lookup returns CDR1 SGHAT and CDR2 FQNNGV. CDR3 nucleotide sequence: TGTGCCAGCAGCTTACAGGGACTTGATACGCAGTATTTT. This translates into CASSLQGLDTQYF.

The CDR3 DNA sequence: TGTGCCAGCAGCGATATATGGGACAGATCCTCCTACGAGCAGTACTTC. Translated, it gives CASSDIWDRSSYEQYF. This chain connects TRBV7-2 to TRBJ2-7; 7 bases agree with TRBD1. With V trimmed by 5 bases and J by 0 bases, 10 bases remained unmatched. Germline V gene sequence: CDR1 SGHTA, CDR2 FQGNSA. This CDR3 contains 16 residues.

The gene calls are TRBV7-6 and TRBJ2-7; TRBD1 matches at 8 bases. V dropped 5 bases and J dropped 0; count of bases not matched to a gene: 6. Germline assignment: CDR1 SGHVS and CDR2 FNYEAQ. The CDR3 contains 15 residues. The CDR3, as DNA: TGTGCCAGCAGCATAGACAGGGGATCCTCCTACGAGCAGTACTTC. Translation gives CASSIDRGSSYEQYF.

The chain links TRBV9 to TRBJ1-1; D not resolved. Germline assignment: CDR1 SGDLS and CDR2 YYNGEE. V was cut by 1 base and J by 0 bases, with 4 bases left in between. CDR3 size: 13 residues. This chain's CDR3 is CASSVMVNTEAFF. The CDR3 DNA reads TGTGCCAGCAGCGTAATGGTGAACACTGAAGCTTTCTTT.

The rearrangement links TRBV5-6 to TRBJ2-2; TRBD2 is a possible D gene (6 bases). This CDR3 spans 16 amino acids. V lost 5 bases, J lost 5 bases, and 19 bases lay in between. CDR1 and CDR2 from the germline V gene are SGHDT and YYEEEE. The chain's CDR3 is CASRSAGDSETGELFF. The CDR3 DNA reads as TGTGCCAGCAGAAGTGCCGGGGACTCGGAGACCGGGGAGCTGTTTTTT.

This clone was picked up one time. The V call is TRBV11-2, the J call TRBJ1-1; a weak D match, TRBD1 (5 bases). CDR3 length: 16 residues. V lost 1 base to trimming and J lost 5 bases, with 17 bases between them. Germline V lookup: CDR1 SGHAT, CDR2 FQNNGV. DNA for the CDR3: TGTGCCAGCAGCTTAGTTATCGGGGCCTTGGAGACTGAAGCTTTCTTT. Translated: CASSLVIGALETEAFF.

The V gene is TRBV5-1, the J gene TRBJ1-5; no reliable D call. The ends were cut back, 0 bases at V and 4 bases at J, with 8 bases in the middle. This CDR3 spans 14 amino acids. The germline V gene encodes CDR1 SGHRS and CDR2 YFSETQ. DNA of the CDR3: TGCGCCAGCAGCTTGGACAGTGCGAATCAGCCCCAGCATTTT. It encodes CASSLDSANQPQHF.

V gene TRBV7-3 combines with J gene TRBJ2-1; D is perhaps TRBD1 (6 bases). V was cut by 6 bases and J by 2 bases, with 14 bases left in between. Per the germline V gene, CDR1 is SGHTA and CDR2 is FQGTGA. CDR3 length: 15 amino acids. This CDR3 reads CASSRDRQTYNEQFF. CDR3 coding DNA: TGTGCCAGCAGTCGCGACAGGCAGACCTACAATGAGCAGTTCTTC.

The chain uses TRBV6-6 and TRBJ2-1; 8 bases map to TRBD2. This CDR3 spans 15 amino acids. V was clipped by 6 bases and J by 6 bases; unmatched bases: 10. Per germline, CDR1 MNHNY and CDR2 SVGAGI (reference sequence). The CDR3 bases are TGTGCCAGCAGAGATACGGGGGGGCCTAGCAATGAGCAGTTCTTC. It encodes CASRDTGGPSNEQFF.

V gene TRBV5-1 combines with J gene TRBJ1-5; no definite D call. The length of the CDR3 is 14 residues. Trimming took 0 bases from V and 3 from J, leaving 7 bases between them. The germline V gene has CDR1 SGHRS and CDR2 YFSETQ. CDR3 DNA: TGCGCCAGCAGCTTGGACAACCCCAATCAGCCCCAGCATTTT. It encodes CASSLDNPNQPQHF.